This TCR beta chain was observed in a study of blood T cell repertoires in COVID-19. Study context: T cells, B-cell-depleted T cells, or PBMCs supplied cDNA or gDNA.

V gave up 5 bases and J gave up 8 bases, with 20 bases separating them. CDR1 and CDR2 from the germline V gene are MNHEY and SMNVEV (reference sequence). There are 15 residues in the CDR3. How the authors handled the data: By means of reference gene primer amplification, nucleated cell counts were estimated. TCRdb's table, derived via immunoSEQ multiplex PCR, lists solely in-frame clones and lacks some. For V, J and clone size, that table is used; D and trimming come from the DNA. The sample carries tens of thousands of clones, about 89% recorded once. This rearrangement joins TRBV27 to TRBJ2-3; possible D gene TRBD1, 7 bases. The sequenced sample was peripheral blood. The TCR originated in a man in his sixties or seventies with COVID-19, enrolled during active disease. CDR3 DNA sequence: TGTGCCAGCAGTCTGCGGGACAGCGGCTATGGTACGCAGTATTTT. Translation gives CASSLRDSGYGTQYF.